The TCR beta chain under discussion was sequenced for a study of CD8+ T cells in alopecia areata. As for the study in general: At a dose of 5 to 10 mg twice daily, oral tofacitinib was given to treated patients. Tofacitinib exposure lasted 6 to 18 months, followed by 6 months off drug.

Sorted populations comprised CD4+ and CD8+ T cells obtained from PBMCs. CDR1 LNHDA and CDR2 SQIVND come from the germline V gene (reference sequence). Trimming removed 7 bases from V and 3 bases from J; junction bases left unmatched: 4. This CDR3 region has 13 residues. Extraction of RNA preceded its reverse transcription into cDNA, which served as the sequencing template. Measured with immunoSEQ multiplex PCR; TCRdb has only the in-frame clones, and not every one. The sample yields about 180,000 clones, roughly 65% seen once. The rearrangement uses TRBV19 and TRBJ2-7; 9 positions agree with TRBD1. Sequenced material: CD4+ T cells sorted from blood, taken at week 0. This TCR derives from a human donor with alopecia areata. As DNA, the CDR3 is TGTGCCAGTACCGGGACAGGGAGCTACGAGCAGTACTTC. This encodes CASTGTGSYEQYF. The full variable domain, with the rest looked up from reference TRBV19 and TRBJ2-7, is DGGITQSPKYLFRKEGQNVTLSCEQNLNHDAMYWYRQDPGQGLRLIYYSQIVNDFQKGDIAEGYSVSREKKESFPLTVTSAQKNPTAFYLCASTGTGSYEQYFGPGTRLTVT.